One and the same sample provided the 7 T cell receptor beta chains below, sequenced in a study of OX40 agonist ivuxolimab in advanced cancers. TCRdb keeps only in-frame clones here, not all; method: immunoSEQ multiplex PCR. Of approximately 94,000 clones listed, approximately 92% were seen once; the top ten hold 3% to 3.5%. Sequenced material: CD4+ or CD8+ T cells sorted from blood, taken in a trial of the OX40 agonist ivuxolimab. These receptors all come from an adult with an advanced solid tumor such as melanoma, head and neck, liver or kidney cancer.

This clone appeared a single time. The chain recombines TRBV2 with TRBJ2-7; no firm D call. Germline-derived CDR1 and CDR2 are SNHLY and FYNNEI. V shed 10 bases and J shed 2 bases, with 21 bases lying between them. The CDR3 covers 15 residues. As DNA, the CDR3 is TGTGCCATCCCTGCCCCCAGCCGCCGCCCCTACGAGCAGTACTTC. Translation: CAIPAPSRRPYEQYF.

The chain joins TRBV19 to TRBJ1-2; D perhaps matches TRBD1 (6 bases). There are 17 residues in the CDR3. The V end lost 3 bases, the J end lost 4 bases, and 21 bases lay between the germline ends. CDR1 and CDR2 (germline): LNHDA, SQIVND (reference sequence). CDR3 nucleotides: TGTGCCAGTAGTATCACAATGGCTCACAGGGTCGTCTATGGCTACACCTTC. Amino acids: CASSITMAHRVVYGYTF.

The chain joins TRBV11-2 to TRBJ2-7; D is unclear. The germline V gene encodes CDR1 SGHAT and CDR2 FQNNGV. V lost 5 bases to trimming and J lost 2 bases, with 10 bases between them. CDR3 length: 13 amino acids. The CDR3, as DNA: TGTGCCAGCAGCATACAGAGACCCTACGAGCAGTACTTC. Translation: CASSIQRPYEQYF.

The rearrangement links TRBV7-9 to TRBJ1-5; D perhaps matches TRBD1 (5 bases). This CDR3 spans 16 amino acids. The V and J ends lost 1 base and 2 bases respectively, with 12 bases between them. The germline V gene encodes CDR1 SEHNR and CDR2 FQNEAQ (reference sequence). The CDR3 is CASSLGGSLGNQPQHF. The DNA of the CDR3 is TGTGCCAGCAGCTTAGGGGGCAGTCTGGGCAATCAGCCCCAGCATTTT.

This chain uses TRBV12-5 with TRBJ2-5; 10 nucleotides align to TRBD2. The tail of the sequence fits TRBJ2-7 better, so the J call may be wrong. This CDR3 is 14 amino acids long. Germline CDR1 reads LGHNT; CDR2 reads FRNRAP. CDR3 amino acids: CASGFGTSETEQYF. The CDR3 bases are TGTGCTAGTGGTTTTGGGACTAGCGAGACCGAGCAGTACTTC.

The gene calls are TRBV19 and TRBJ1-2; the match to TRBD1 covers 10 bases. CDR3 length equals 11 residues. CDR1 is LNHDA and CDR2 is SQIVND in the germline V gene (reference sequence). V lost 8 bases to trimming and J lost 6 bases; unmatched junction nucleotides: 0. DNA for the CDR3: TGTGCCAGTGGACAGGGGGATGGCTACACCTTC. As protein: CASGQGDGYTF. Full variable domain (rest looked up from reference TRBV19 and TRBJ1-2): DGGITQSPKYLFRKEGQNVTLSCEQNLNHDAMYWYRQDPGQGLRLIYYSQIVNDFQKGDIAEGYSVSREKKESFPLTVTSAQKNPTAFYLCASGQGDGYTFGSGTRLTVV.

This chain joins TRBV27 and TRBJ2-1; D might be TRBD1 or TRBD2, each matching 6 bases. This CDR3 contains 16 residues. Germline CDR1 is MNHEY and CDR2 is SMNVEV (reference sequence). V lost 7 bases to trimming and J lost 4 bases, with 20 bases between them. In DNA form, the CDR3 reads TGTGCCAGCACCCCGATAGGGGGGTCTGGGTACAATGAGCAGTTCTTC. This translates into CASTPIGGSGYNEQFF.